The 13 T cell receptor beta chains presented below share a single source sample, sequenced in a study of cytomegalovirus exposure and HLA in healthy donors. It was with 60 Vbeta and 13 Jbeta primers that the PCR ran. Data came from immunoSEQ multiplex PCR; TCRdb stores just in-frame clones and leaves some out. Here the sample spans around 120,000 clones, roughly 80% being singletons. Material for sequencing was PBMCs. These receptors were collected from a female donor in good health and CMV-seropositive.

This sequence joins TRBV7-3 and TRBJ2-7; 7 bases map to TRBD1. V gave up 2 bases and J gave up 3 bases; unmatched junction bases: 7. Germline values: CDR1 SGHTA, CDR2 FQGTGA. This CDR3 is 15 amino acids long. In DNA form, the CDR3 reads TGTGCCAGCAGCTTAGGTCCAGGGGGTAACTACGAGCAGTACTTC. Residues: CASSLGPGGNYEQYF. Full variable domain (outside the CDR3, taken from reference TRBV7-3 and TRBJ2-7): GAGVSQTPSNKVTEKGKYVELRCDPISGHTALYWYRQSLGQGPEFLIYFQGTGAADDSGLPNDRFFAVRPEGSVSTLKIQRTERGDSAVYLCASSLGPGGNYEQYFGPGTRLTVT.

The CDR3 DNA reads as TGTGCCATCAGTGAACGTGGTGGCCAGCCCCAGCATTTT. Protein product: CAISERGGQPQHF. The gene calls are TRBV10-3 and TRBJ1-5; no definite D call. Germline assignment: CDR1 ENHRY and CDR2 SYGVKD. The CDR3 runs 13 residues. Trimming cost V 3 bases and J 7 bases, with 10 bases left between them.

V usage is TRBV28 and J usage is TRBJ2-5; D remains ambiguous. V was shortened by 8 bases and J by 1 base, with 2 bases between the two germline ends. The CDR3 is made up of 10 amino acids. Germline lookup yields CDR1 MDHEN and CDR2 SYDVKM. In DNA, the CDR3 is TGTGCCAGCCGCCAAGAGACCCAGTACTTC. Its translation is CASRQETQYF.

The chain joins TRBV6-4 to TRBJ2-3; possibly TRBD2 for D (6 bases). From germline, CDR1 is MRHNA and CDR2 SNTAGT. The germline V and J ends were trimmed by 7 bases and 4 bases, with 27 bases remaining between them. The CDR3 is made up of 18 amino acids. Here the CDR3 DNA reads TGTGCCAGCACACAAAGCCGGGGGAGGTTTATAAGATCAGATACGCAGTATTTT. Its translation: CASTQSRGRFIRSDTQYF.

V and J are TRBV6-5 and TRBJ1-5; 10 bases agree with TRBD1. Germline values: CDR1 MNHEY, CDR2 SVGAGI. V trimming: 2 bases; J trimming: 3 bases; junction bases outside the gene matches: 4. This CDR3 has 16 amino acids. The CDR3 loop reads CASSYPDRGLNQPQHF. Here the CDR3 DNA reads TGTGCCAGCAGTTACCCCGACAGGGGGCTCAATCAGCCCCAGCATTTT.

The gene calls are TRBV7-2 and TRBJ2-7, with 9 bases fitting TRBD1. In germline, CDR1 is SGHTA, CDR2 FQGNSA. With 5 bases clipped from V and 3 bases from J, the junction kept 5 bases outside the gene matches. This CDR3 has 14 residues. CDR3 residues: CASSRPGQGYEQYF. DNA of the CDR3: TGTGCCAGCAGCCGTCCGGGACAGGGCTACGAGCAGTACTTC.

This clone showed up just once. V is TRBV28 and J is TRBJ2-3, with D possibly matching TRBD2 (6 bases). Trimming pared 10 bases from V and 4 bases from J, leaving 21 bases between. Germline V CDR1 and CDR2: MDHEN, SYDVKM. This CDR3 comprises 15 residues. The CDR3 reads CATFSTGETSDTQYF. The CDR3 DNA follows: TGTGCCACTTTTTCTACGGGGGAAACTTCAGATACGCAGTATTTT.

This chain links TRBV2 with TRBJ1-1; no firm D call. The length of the CDR3 is 12 residues. Between the trimmed V and J ends, which lost 6 bases and 8 bases, there was a span of 13 bases. CDR1 and CDR2 from the germline V gene are SNHLY and FYNNEI. The CDR3, as DNA: TGTGCCAGCAGCGGACGGGAATGGGAAGCTTTCTTT. Encoded protein: CASSGREWEAFF.

The V and J genes are TRBV6-1 and TRBJ2-7, with 8 bases identical to TRBD1. The CDR3 totals 16 residues. Germline trimming cut 1 base from V and 2 bases from J; bases unmatched to any gene: 7. Germline V gene lookup returns CDR1 MNHNS and CDR2 SASEGT. CDR3 sequence (DNA): TGTGCCAGCAGTGAAGGACAGGGGCTAAGTCCCTACGAGCAGTACTTC. Translating it yields CASSEGQGLSPYEQYF.

The rearrangement joins TRBV27 to TRBJ1-4; tentatively, D is TRBD1 (6 bases). V lost 4 bases to trimming and J lost 7 bases, with 13 bases between them. Germline values: CDR1 MNHEY, CDR2 SMNVEV (reference sequence). This CDR3 has 14 amino acids. CDR3 coding DNA: TGTGCCAGCAGTTCCACAGGGTGGGGTGAAAAACTGTTTTTT. It codes for CASSSTGWGEKLFF.

This rearrangement joins TRBV19 to TRBJ2-3; D is possibly TRBD2 (6 bases). The CDR3 runs to 14 residues. V dropped 4 bases and J dropped 3 bases, with 11 bases sitting between them. Per germline, CDR1 LNHDA and CDR2 SQIVND (reference sequence). The CDR3 coding sequence is TGTGCCAGTAGTAGAAGCGGGCTAACAGATACGCAGTATTTT. This sequence encodes CASSRSGLTDTQYF.

The chain has TRBV5-6 and TRBJ1-2; tentatively, D is TRBD1 (6 bases). This CDR3 has 14 residues. Germline CDR1 SGHDT, CDR2 YYEEEE. The ends were cut back, 4 bases at V and 5 bases at J, with 15 bases in the middle. CDR3 sequence (DNA): TGTGCCAGCAGCGGCAGCGACAGGAGTTATGGCTACACCTTC. Its protein is CASSGSDRSYGYTF.

The gene calls are TRBV4-3 and TRBJ2-5; D is undetermined. Germline CDR1 and CDR2: LGHNA and YSLEER. The CDR3 contains 14 residues. The V end lost 0 bases, the J end lost 7 bases, and 12 bases lay between the germline ends. The CDR3 nucleotides are TGCGCCAGCAGCCAAGAAAGTTCTAGAGGGACCCAGTACTTC. This gives the protein CASSQESSRGTQYF.